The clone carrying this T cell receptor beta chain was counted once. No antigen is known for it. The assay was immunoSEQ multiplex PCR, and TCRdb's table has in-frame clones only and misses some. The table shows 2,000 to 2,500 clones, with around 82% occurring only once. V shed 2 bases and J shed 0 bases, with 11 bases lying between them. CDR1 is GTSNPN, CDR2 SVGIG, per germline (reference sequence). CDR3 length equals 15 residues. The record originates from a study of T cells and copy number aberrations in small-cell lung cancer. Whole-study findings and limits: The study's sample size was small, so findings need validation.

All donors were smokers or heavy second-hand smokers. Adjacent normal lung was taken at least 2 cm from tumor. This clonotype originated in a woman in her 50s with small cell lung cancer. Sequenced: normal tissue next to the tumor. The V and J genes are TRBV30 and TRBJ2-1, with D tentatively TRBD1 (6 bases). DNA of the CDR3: TGTGCCTGGAGTTGGACAGCGAGCTCCTACAATGAGCAGTTCTTC. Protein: CAWSWTASSYNEQFF.